This T cell receptor (beta chain) is drawn from a study of T cells in Graves' hyperthyroidism and ophthalmopathy. Findings and limits, study-wide: Most clonotypes expanded in thyroid above 0.001 were likewise present in blood.

With respect to this clonotype: Antigen unknown.

RNA transcripts gave rise to amplified TCR beta CDR3 regions. With the HTBI primer set, the TCR CDR3 went through a first round of RT-PCR. From the multiplex PCR reads, TCRdb called clonotypes with MiXCR, one entry per CDR3 protein. The sample holds 500,000 to 700,000 distinct CDR3 sequences; 16% are singletons and the top ten take roughly 18%. The V end was cut by 7 bases, the J end by 0 bases, with 18 bases between. The CDR3 sequence is 16 residues long. The germline V gene encodes CDR1 LNHDA and CDR2 SQIVND (reference sequence). No ophthalmopathy progression within 18 months constituted stable Graves' hyperthyroidism.

The receptor's source is a woman under 30 with Graves' hyperthyroidism. The chain is built from TRBV19 and TRBJ1-1; D not resolved. Input material: blood. The DNA for the CDR3 is TGTGCCAGTACCTCCCTGCGAGGGAGAATGAACACTGAAGCTTTCTTT. Translating it yields CASTSLRGRMNTEAFF.